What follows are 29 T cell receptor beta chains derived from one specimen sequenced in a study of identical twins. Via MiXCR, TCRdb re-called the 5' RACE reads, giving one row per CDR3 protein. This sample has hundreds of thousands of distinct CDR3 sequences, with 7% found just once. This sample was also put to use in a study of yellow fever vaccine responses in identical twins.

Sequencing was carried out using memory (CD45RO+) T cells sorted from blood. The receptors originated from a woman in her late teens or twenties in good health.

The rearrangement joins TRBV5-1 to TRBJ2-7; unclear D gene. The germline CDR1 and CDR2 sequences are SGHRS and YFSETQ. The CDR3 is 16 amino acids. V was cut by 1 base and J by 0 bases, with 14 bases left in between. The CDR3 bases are TGCGCCAGCAGCTTGAGCCCGACCGAGAGCTCCTACGAGCAGTACTTC. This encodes CASSLSPTESSYEQYF.

The CDR3 coding sequence is TGTGCCAGCAGCTTAGAAGTGTACACTGAAGCTTTCTTT. It yields the protein CASSLEVYTEAFF. The J gene is TRBJ1-1, the V gene TRBV7-6; D ambiguous. CDR1 is SGHVS and CDR2 is FNYEAQ in the germline V gene. This CDR3 is built from 13 residues. Trimming shortened V by 1 base and J by 3 bases, and 6 bases separated the two germline ends.

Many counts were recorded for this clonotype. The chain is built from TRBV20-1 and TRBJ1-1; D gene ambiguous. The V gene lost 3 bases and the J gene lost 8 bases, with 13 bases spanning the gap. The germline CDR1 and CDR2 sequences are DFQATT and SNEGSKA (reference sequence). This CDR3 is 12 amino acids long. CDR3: CSASSESGEAFF. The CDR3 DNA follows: TGCAGTGCTAGCTCTGAATCTGGGGAAGCTTTCTTT.

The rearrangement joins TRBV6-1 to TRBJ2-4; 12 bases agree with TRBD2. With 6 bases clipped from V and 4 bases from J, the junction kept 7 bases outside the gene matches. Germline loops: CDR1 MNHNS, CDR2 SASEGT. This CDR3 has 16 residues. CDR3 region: CASSSRLAGVKNIQYF. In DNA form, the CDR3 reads TGTGCCAGCAGCAGTAGACTAGCGGGAGTGAAAAACATTCAGTACTTC.

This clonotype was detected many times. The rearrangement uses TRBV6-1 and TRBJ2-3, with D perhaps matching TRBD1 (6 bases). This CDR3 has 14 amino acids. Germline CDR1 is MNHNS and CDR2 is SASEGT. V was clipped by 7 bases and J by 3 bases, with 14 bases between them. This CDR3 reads CASTRDKATDTQYF. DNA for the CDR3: TGTGCCAGCACCCGGGACAAGGCAACAGATACGCAGTATTTT.

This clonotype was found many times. The CDR3 nucleotides are TGTGCCAGCAGCCGTCCCGGGACAGGAACCTATGGCTACACCTTC. Amino acid sequence: CASSRPGTGTYGYTF. The chain employs TRBV12-3 or TRBV12-4 and TRBJ1-2, with 8 bases fitting TRBD1. The CDR3 spans 15 residues. With V trimmed by 6 bases and J by 4 bases, 10 bases remained unmatched.

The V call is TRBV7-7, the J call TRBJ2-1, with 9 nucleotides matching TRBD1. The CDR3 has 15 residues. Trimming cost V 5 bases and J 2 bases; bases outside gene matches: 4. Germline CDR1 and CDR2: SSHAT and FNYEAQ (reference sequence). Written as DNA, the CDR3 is TGTGCCAGCAGCCAACAGGGGGCACCCTACAATGAGCAGTTCTTC. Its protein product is CASSQQGAPYNEQFF. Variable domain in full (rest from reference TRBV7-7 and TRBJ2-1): GAGVSQSPRYKVTKRGQDVTLRCDPISSHATLYWYQQALGQGPEFLTYFNYEAQPDKSGLPSDRFSAERPEGSISTLTIQRTEQRDSAMYRCASSQQGAPYNEQFFGPGTRLTVL.

The CDR3 coding sequence is TGCGCCAGCATTAGCGGGAATAGCGAGCAGTTCTTC. Its translation is CASISGNSEQFF. The rearrangement uses TRBV10-2 and TRBJ2-1, with 8 bases fitting TRBD2. Germline assignment: CDR1 WSHSY and CDR2 SAAADI. With 7 bases clipped from V and 10 bases from J, the junction kept 6 bases outside the gene matches. The CDR3 length is 12 residues.

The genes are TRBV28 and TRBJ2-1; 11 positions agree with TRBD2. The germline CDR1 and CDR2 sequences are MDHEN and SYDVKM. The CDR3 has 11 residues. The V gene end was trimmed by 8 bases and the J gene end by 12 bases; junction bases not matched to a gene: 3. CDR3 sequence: CASRTSGLQFF. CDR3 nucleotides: TGTGCCAGCCGGACTAGCGGGTTGCAGTTCTTC. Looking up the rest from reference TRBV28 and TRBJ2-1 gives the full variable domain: DVKVTQSSRYLVKRTGEKVFLECVQDMDHENMFWYRQDPGLGLRLIYFSYDVKMKEKGDIPEGYSVSREKKERFSLILESASTNQTSMYLCASRTSGLQFFGPGTRLTVL.

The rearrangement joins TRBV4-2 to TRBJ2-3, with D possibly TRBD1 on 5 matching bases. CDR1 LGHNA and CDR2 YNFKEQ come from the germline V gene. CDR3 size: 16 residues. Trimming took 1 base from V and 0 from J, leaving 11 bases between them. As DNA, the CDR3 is TGTGCCAGCAGCCAAGTGCAGGGTACTAGCACAGATACGCAGTATTTT. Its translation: CASSQVQGTSTDTQYF.

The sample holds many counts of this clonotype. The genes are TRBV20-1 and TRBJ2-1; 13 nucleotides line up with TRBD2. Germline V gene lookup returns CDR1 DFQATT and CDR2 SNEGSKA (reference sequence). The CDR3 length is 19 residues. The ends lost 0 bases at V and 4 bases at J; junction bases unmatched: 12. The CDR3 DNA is TGCAGTGCTAGAGATGGGTCCGGGACTAGCGGGACAGTTTACAATGAGCAGTTCTTC. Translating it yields CSARDGSGTSGTVYNEQFF.

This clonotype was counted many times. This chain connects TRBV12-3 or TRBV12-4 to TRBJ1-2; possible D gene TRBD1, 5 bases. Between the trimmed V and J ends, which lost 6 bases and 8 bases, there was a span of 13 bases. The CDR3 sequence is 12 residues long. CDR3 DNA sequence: TGTGCCAGCAGGGCGAGGGGCCGGGGCTACACCTTC. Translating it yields CASRARGRGYTF.

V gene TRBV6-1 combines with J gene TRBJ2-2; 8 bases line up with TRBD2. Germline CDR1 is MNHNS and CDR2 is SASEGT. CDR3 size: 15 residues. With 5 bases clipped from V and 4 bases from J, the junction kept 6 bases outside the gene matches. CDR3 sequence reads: CASSRSGSGTGELFF. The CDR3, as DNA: TGTGCCAGCAGTCGGAGCGGGAGTGGCACCGGGGAGCTGTTTTTT.

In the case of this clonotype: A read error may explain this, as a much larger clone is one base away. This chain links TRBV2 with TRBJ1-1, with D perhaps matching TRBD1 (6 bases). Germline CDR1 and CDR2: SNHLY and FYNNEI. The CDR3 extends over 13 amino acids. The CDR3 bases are TGTACCAGCAGGGTACAGGGGAACACTGAAGCTTTCTTT. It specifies CTSRVQGNTEAFF.

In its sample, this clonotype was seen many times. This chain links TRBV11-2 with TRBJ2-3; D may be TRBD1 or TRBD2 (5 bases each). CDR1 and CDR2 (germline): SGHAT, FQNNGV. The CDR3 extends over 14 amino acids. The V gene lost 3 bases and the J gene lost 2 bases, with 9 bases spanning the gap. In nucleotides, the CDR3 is TGTGCCAGCAGCTTGGGGACGAACACAGATACGCAGTATTTT. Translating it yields CASSLGTNTDTQYF.

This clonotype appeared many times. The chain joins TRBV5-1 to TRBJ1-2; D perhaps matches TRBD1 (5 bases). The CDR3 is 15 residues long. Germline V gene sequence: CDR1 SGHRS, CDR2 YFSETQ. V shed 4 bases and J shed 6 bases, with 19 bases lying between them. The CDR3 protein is CASSKEAQGADGYTF. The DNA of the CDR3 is TGCGCCAGCAGCAAAGAGGCGCAGGGCGCGGATGGCTACACCTTC.

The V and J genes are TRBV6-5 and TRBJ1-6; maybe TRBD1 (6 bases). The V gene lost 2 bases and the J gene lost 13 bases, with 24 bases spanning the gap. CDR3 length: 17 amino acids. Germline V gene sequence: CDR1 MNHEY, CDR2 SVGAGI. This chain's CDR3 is CASSYTPPGAGQGPLHF. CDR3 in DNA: TGTGCCAGCAGTTACACCCCCCCAGGGGCAGGGCAAGGGCCCCTCCACTTT.

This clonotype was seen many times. The CDR3 reads CASTHGVGQPQHF. The DNA for the CDR3 is TGTGCCAGCACCCATGGGGTGGGCCAGCCCCAGCATTTT. This rearrangement joins TRBV12-3 or TRBV12-4 to TRBJ1-5; D is ambiguous. Trimming took off 7 bases at V and 7 bases at J, with 14 bases between the two ends. This CDR3 region has 13 residues.

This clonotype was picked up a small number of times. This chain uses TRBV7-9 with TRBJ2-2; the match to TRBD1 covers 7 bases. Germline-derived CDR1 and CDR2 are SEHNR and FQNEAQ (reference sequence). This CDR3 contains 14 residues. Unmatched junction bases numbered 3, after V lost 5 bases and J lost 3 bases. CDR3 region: CASSEDRDTGELFF. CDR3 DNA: TGTGCCAGCAGCGAAGACAGGGACACCGGGGAGCTGTTTTTT.

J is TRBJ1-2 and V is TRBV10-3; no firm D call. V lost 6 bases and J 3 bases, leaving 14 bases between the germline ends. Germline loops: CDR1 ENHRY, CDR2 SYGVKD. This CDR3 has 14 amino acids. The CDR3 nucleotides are TGTGCCATCAGCGAGCCTCCGGGAGACTATGGCTACACCTTC. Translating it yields CAISEPPGDYGYTF.

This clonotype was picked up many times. The DNA for the CDR3 is TGTGCCAGCAGCCAAGCGGTACAAGAGACCCAGTACTTC. The encoded protein is CASSQAVQETQYF. This chain links TRBV4-2 with TRBJ2-5; no reliable D call. Germline V gene lookup returns CDR1 LGHNA and CDR2 YNFKEQ. Trimming took off 1 base at V and 2 bases at J, with 5 bases between the two ends. The CDR3 spans 13 residues.

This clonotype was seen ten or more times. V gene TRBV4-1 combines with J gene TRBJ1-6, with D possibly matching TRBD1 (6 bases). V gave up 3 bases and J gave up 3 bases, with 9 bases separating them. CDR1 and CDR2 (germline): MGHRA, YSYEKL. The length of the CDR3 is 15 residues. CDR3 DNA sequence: TGCGCCAGCAGCCAGCCGGACAGCTATAATTCACCCCTCCACTTT. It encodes CASSQPDSYNSPLHF.

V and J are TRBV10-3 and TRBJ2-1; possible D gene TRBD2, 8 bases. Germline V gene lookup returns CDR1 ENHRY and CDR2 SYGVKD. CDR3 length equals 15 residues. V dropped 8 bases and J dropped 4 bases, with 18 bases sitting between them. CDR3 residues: CAIDRAGGSYNEQFF. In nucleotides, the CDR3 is TGTGCCATCGACAGGGCGGGGGGATCTTACAATGAGCAGTTCTTC.

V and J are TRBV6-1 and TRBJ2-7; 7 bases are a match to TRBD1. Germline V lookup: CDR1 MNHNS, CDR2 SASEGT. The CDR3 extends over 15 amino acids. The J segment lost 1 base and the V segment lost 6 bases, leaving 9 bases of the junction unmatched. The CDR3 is CASSALSGQSYEQYF. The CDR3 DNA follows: TGTGCCAGCAGCGCCTTATCGGGACAGTCCTACGAGCAGTACTTC.

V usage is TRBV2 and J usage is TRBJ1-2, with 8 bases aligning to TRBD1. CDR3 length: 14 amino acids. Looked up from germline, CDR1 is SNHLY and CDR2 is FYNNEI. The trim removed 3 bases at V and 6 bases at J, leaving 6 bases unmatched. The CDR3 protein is CASSDRGRTDGYTF. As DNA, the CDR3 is TGTGCCAGCAGTGACAGGGGGCGGACCGATGGCTACACCTTC.

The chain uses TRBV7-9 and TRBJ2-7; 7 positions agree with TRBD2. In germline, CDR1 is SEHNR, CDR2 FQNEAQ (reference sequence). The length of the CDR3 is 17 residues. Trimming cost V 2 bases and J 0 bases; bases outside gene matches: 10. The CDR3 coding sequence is TGTGCCAGCAGCTTACTATCTTTTCTAGCGGACTCCTACGAGCAGTACGTC. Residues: CASSLLSFLADSYEQYV.

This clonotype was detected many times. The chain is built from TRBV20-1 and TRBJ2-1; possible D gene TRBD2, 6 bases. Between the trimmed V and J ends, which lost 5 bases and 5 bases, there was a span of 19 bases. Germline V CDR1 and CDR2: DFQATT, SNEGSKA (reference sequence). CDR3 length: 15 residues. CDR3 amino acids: CSAADGLANHNEQFF. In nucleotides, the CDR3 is TGCAGTGCTGCCGACGGGCTAGCGAACCACAATGAGCAGTTCTTC.

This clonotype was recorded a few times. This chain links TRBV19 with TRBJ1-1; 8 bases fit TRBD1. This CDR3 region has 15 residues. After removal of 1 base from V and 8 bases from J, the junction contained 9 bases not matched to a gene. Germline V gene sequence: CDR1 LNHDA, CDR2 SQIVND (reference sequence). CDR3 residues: CASSIGGQGAYEAFF. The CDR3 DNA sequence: TGTGCCAGTAGTATAGGGGGCCAGGGGGCTTACGAAGCTTTCTTT.

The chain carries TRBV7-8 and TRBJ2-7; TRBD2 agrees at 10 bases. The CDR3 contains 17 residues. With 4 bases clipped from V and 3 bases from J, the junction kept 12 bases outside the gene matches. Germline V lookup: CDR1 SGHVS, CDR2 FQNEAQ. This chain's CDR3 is CASSYPSGRLGDYEQYF. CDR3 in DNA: TGTGCCAGCAGCTATCCTAGCGGGAGACTAGGGGACTACGAGCAGTACTTC.